This entry lists 26 T cell receptor beta chains sequenced from one sample in a study of OX40 agonist ivuxolimab in advanced cancers. The table came from immunoSEQ multiplex PCR; TCRdb's copy has only in-frame clones and leaves some out. The data hold some 140,000 clones, with just over 90% observed a single time. This sample comprised CD4+ or CD8+ T cells sorted from blood, obtained in a trial of the OX40 agonist ivuxolimab. These receptors were taken from an adult with an advanced solid tumor such as melanoma, head and neck, liver or kidney cancer.

The chain combines TRBV7-8 with TRBJ1-1; unclear D gene. CDR1 and CDR2 (germline): SGHVS, FQNEAQ. The CDR3 consists of 13 residues. Trimming cost V 5 bases and J 1 base, with 8 bases left between them. The CDR3, as DNA: TGTGCCAGCAGCCAAACAGAGAACACTGAAGCTTTCTTT. This translates into CASSQTENTEAFF.

The V and J genes are TRBV11-1 and TRBJ2-7; 8 positions agree with TRBD2. CDR1 SGHAT and CDR2 FQDESV come from the germline V gene (reference sequence). Unmatched junction bases numbered 8, after V lost 5 bases and J lost 5 bases. This CDR3 comprises 14 residues. The DNA of the CDR3 is TGTGCCAGCAGCCCAAGCGGGAGAGAGAACGAGCAGTACTTC. It specifies CASSPSGRENEQYF.

The chain employs TRBV9 and TRBJ2-1; 13 nucleotides align to TRBD2. The CDR3 covers 16 residues. Per germline, CDR1 SGDLS and CDR2 YYNGEE. The V gene end was trimmed by 4 bases and the J gene end by 7 bases; junction bases not matched to a gene: 8. The CDR3 loop reads CASSQDRTSGRNEQFF. Written as DNA, the CDR3 is TGTGCCAGCAGCCAAGACAGGACTAGCGGGAGAAATGAGCAGTTCTTC.

The gene calls are TRBV27 and TRBJ2-1; 10 bases map to TRBD2. Germline V gene sequence: CDR1 MNHEY, CDR2 SMNVEV (reference sequence). This CDR3 is 15 amino acids long. V shed 4 bases, J shed 8 bases, and the junction held 8 bases outside the gene matches. The CDR3 reads CASSSPSGRGDEQFF. DNA of the CDR3: TGTGCCAGCAGTTCCCCTAGCGGGAGAGGTGATGAGCAGTTCTTC.

The V and J genes are TRBV5-1 and TRBJ1-1; D gene ambiguous. The CDR3 contains 14 residues. Germline V gene lookup returns CDR1 SGHRS and CDR2 YFSETQ. Trimming shortened V by 0 bases and J by 4 bases, and 10 bases separated the two germline ends. The CDR3 DNA reads TGCGCCAGCAGCTTGGAAGGGATTCGCACTGAAGCTTTCTTT. Amino acids: CASSLEGIRTEAFF.

The J gene is TRBJ1-1, the V gene TRBV7-2; D call uncertain. Deletions cut 2 bases from V and 2 bases from J, with 0 bases between. Germline CDR1 and CDR2: SGHTA and FQGNSA. CDR3 length: 11 residues. CDR3 sequence reads: CASSLNTEAFF. DNA for the CDR3: TGTGCCAGCAGCTTAAACACTGAAGCTTTCTTT.

This clone was detected a few times. This chain connects TRBV30 to TRBJ2-7; 11 bases line up with TRBD2. The CDR3 extends over 15 amino acids. V dropped 3 bases and J dropped 6; count of bases not matched to a gene: 10. CDR1 GTSNPN and CDR2 SVGIG come from the germline V gene (reference sequence). The DNA of the CDR3 is TGTGCCTGGAGCGTAGCGGGAGGGCATCGTGGCGAGCAGTACTTC. Protein sequence: CAWSVAGGHRGEQYF. The complete variable domain, with remaining parts taken from reference TRBV30 and TRBJ2-7, reads SQTIHQWPATLVQPVGSPLSLECTVEGTSNPNLYWYRQAAGRGLQLLFYSVGIGQISSEVPQNLSASRPQDRQFILSSKKLLLSDSGFYLCAWSVAGGHRGEQYFGPGTRLTVT.

The chain joins TRBV5-6 to TRBJ2-3, with 10 bases matching TRBD1. V lost 5 bases, J lost 3 bases, and 3 bases stayed unmatched. CDR1 and CDR2 (germline): SGHDT, YYEEEE. The CDR3 is made up of 14 amino acids. CDR3 sequence (DNA): TGTGCCAGCAGTGGGACAGGGGTTACAGATACGCAGTATTTT. Amino acid sequence: CASSGTGVTDTQYF.

This sequence joins TRBV18 and TRBJ1-4; D perhaps matches TRBD1 (5 bases). Germline V gene lookup returns CDR1 KGHSH and CDR2 LQKENI. This CDR3 is built from 14 residues. The V gene lost 7 bases and the J gene lost 2 bases, with 11 bases spanning the gap. The CDR3: CASFHRGTNEKLFF. DNA for the CDR3: TGTGCCAGCTTCCACCGGGGGACTAATGAAAAACTGTTTTTT.

The CDR3 DNA reads as TGTGCCAGCAGCTTAGGAGGATCGGGGGCAGAGCAGTTCTTC. As protein: CASSLGGSGAEQFF. This sequence joins TRBV7-2 and TRBJ2-1; D could derive from TRBD1 or TRBD2 (6 bases each). The CDR3 sequence is 14 residues long. Germline values: CDR1 SGHTA, CDR2 FQGNSA. V dropped 1 base and J dropped 10 bases, with 14 bases sitting between them.

This clone came up once. The genes are TRBV9 and TRBJ2-1; 11 bases fit TRBD2. CDR3 length equals 18 residues. Germline assignment: CDR1 SGDLS and CDR2 YYNGEE. Germline trimming cut 6 bases from V and 0 bases from J; bases unmatched to any gene: 11. This chain's CDR3 is CASTLGTSGLSSYNEQFF. CDR3 DNA sequence: TGTGCCAGCACCCTCGGGACTAGCGGTTTGAGCTCCTACAATGAGCAGTTCTTC.

This rearrangement joins TRBV5-6 to TRBJ2-7, with 7 bases identical to TRBD1. Germline loops: CDR1 SGHDT, CDR2 YYEEEE. CDR3 length: 14 residues. The V segment lost 0 bases and the J segment 3 bases; nucleotides outside the gene matches: 3. The CDR3: CASSLEQGLYEQYF. CDR3 DNA: TGTGCCAGCAGCTTGGAACAGGGGCTCTACGAGCAGTACTTC.

This CDR3 is CASSANLLSGNTIYF. The CDR3 nucleotides are TGTGCCAGCAGCGCAAACCTCCTCTCTGGAAACACCATATATTTT. The chain recombines TRBV9 with TRBJ1-3; D gene ambiguous. V was pared by 3 bases and J by 0 bases, with 10 bases between. The V gene's germline CDR1 is SGDLS and CDR2 YYNGEE. This CDR3 spans 15 amino acids.

This sequence joins TRBV28 and TRBJ2-1; no reliable D call. The V end was cut by 6 bases, the J end by 4 bases, with 10 bases between. Germline V lookup: CDR1 MDHEN, CDR2 SYDVKM. The CDR3 spans 13 residues. CDR3 residues: CASSSGGYNEQFF. CDR3 bases: TGTGCCAGCAGCTCAGGTGGGTACAATGAGCAGTTCTTC.

The rearrangement joins TRBV5-1 to TRBJ1-1; TRBD1 is a possible D gene (5 bases). This CDR3 is 16 amino acids long. CDR1 and CDR2 (germline): SGHRS, YFSETQ. Trimming took 0 bases from V and 2 from J, leaving 14 bases between them. CDR3 nucleotide sequence: TGCGCCAGCAGCTTGGCAAGGACACGGGTAAACACTGAAGCTTTCTTT. Translating gives CASSLARTRVNTEAFF.

CDR3 coding DNA: TGTGCCAGCAGTGGGGCAGGGGAGATGTACGAGCAGTACTTC. It translates to CASSGAGEMYEQYF. This sequence joins TRBV28 and TRBJ2-7; TRBD1 is a possible D gene (6 bases). The ends were cut back, 5 bases at V and 4 bases at J, with 15 bases in the middle. CDR3 length: 14 amino acids. Per germline, CDR1 MDHEN and CDR2 SYDVKM.

The chain recombines TRBV10-3 with TRBJ2-1; TRBD2 might be the D (5 bases). The CDR3 extends over 13 amino acids. Per the germline V gene, CDR1 is ENHRY and CDR2 is SYGVKD. Trimming removed 10 bases at V and 7 bases at J, with 17 bases between. This CDR3 reads CATESGERNEQFF. The CDR3 DNA is TGTGCCACGGAGAGCGGTGAGAGGAATGAGCAGTTCTTC.

This clone was seen a single time. J is TRBJ1-1 and V is TRBV7-9; D is unclear. The germline V gene encodes CDR1 SEHNR and CDR2 FQNEAQ (reference sequence). V shed 2 bases and J shed 1 base, with 5 bases lying between them. This CDR3 contains 13 residues. The CDR3 DNA follows: TGTGCCAGCAGCTTATCTAGGAACACTGAAGCTTTCTTT. Its translation is CASSLSRNTEAFF.

The chain combines TRBV28 with TRBJ1-1; no definite D call. Germline assignment: CDR1 MDHEN and CDR2 SYDVKM. The CDR3 has 13 residues. Trimming took off 8 bases at V and 4 bases at J, with 14 bases between the two ends. CDR3 DNA: TGTGCCAGCGGGTGGGGTGGGGTCACTGAAGCTTTCTTT. Encoded protein: CASGWGGVTEAFF.

The CDR3 sequence: CARRFCGGRMNEQFF. The CDR3 bases are TGTGCCAGAAGATTCTGCGGGGGTAGAATGAATGAGCAGTTCTTC. The V and J genes are TRBV7-5 and TRBJ2-1; the table's D call of TRBD2 was not tested on the DNA. TRBV7-5 is deemed a pseudogene. This CDR3 has 15 amino acids.

This clone was observed once. This chain connects TRBV19 to TRBJ1-2, with a possible D match to TRBD1 (5 bases). The CDR3 sequence is 18 residues long. In germline, CDR1 is LNHDA, CDR2 SQIVND (reference sequence). Between the trimmed V and J ends, which lost 3 bases and 8 bases, there was a span of 28 bases. Here the CDR3 reads CASSISGKGPYPPEGYTF. The CDR3 nucleotides read TGTGCCAGTAGTATCTCGGGTAAGGGGCCCTATCCTCCTGAAGGCTACACCTTC. Full variable domain (missing parts from reference TRBV19 and TRBJ1-2): DGGITQSPKYLFRKEGQNVTLSCEQNLNHDAMYWYRQDPGQGLRLIYYSQIVNDFQKGDIAEGYSVSREKKESFPLTVTSAQKNPTAFYLCASSISGKGPYPPEGYTFGSGTRLTVV.

This clone was counted once. The chain combines TRBV18 with TRBJ1-5, with 9 positions matching TRBD1. The V and J ends lost 3 bases and 0 bases, in that order; junction bases with no gene match: 18. Germline CDR1 KGHSH, CDR2 LQKENI. The CDR3 is made up of 21 amino acids. This chain's CDR3 is CASSPWAPGQGRKYSNQPQHF. The CDR3 nucleotides are TGTGCCAGCTCACCTTGGGCTCCGGGACAGGGAAGGAAATATAGCAATCAGCCCCAGCATTTT.

V is TRBV30 and J is TRBJ1-3, with D hard to call. Deletions cut 1 base from V and 2 bases from J, with 12 bases between. This CDR3 is built from 15 residues. Germline assignment: CDR1 GTSNPN and CDR2 SVGIG (reference sequence). DNA for the CDR3: TGTGCCTGGAGTGGACTGCTTGCCCCTGGAAACACCATATATTTT. It codes for CAWSGLLAPGNTIYF.

The chain combines TRBV5-1 with TRBJ1-6, with D possibly TRBD1 on 6 matching bases. The germline V gene encodes CDR1 SGHRS and CDR2 YFSETQ. The CDR3 loop spans 18 amino acids. Trimming shortened V by 4 bases and J by 0 bases, and 17 bases separated the two germline ends. CDR3 in amino acids: CASSRGHPDSSYNSPLHF. CDR3 DNA: TGCGCCAGCAGCAGGGGACACCCCGATAGCTCCTATAATTCACCCCTCCACTTT.

The V call is TRBV18, the J call TRBJ1-2; D call uncertain. This CDR3 region has 15 residues. V gave up 3 bases and J gave up 6 bases, with 17 bases separating them. Germline V gene sequence: CDR1 KGHSH, CDR2 LQKENI. As DNA, the CDR3 is TGTGCCAGCTCACCTAACCCAACCGGGCAGGATGGCTACACCTTC. This translates into CASSPNPTGQDGYTF.

V is TRBV5-1 and J is TRBJ2-7; TRBD2 aligns across 10 bases. The V gene's germline CDR1 is SGHRS and CDR2 YFSETQ. After removal of 2 bases from V and 3 bases from J, the junction contained 11 bases not matched to a gene. CDR3 length equals 17 residues. This chain's CDR3 is CASSLRSGRDWFYEQYF. DNA of the CDR3: TGCGCCAGCAGCTTAAGGAGCGGGAGGGACTGGTTCTACGAGCAGTACTTC.